The next 26 T cell receptor beta chains were all read from a single sample in a study of blood T cell repertoires in COVID-19. Sequencing was performed with immunoSEQ multiplex PCR; in TCRdb, only in-frame clones are kept and a portion is missing. The table records roughly 200,000 clones, roughly 80% of them present only once. The source material was peripheral blood. The receptor set was obtained from a man aged 45 to 65 with active or convalescent COVID-19.

The chain has TRBV13 and TRBJ2-3, with 9 nucleotides matching TRBD2. This CDR3 contains 16 residues. Germline V gives CDR1 PRHDT, CDR2 FYEKMQ (reference sequence). The trim removed 1 base at V and 2 bases at J, leaving 4 bases unmatched. CDR3: CASSLERGATTDTQYF. DNA for the CDR3: TGTGCCAGCAGCTTAGAGCGGGGGGCTACCACAGATACGCAGTATTTT. Full variable domain (rest looked up from reference TRBV13 and TRBJ2-3): AAGVIQSPRHLIKEKRETATLKCYPIPRHDTVYWYQQGPGQDPQFLISFYEKMQSDKGSIPDRFSAQQFSDYHSELNMSSLELGDSALYFCASSLERGATTDTQYFGPGTRLTVL.

This clone has a count of ten or more. The J gene is TRBJ2-1, the V gene TRBV7-7; D is ambiguous. Germline CDR1 is SSHAT and CDR2 is FNYEAQ (reference sequence). This CDR3 region has 13 residues. Trimming shortened V by 3 bases and J by 10 bases, and 13 bases separated the two germline ends. CDR3 amino acids: CASSLETSGEQFF. Here the CDR3 DNA reads TGTGCCAGCAGCTTGGAGACCTCCGGGGAGCAGTTCTTC.

This CDR3 is CSASRRGGSWETQYF. CDR3 bases: TGCAGTGCTAGTAGGCGGGGGGGCTCTTGGGAGACCCAGTACTTC. The chain couples TRBV20-1 to TRBJ2-5; TRBD2 matches 9 bases. J was trimmed by 5 bases and V by 3 bases; bases with no gene match: 10. The CDR3 extends over 15 amino acids. Germline V CDR1 and CDR2: DFQATT, SNEGSKA (reference sequence).

The V gene is TRBV7-9, the J gene TRBJ2-3; D is perhaps TRBD1 (6 bases). This CDR3 contains 13 residues. The germline CDR1 and CDR2 sequences are SEHNR and FQNEAQ (reference sequence). With 9 bases removed from V and 4 bases from J, the gap between germline ends came to 14 bases. In DNA form, the CDR3 reads TGTGCCAGTGCGAGACAGGTTTCAGATACGCAGTATTTT. Amino acid sequence: CASARQVSDTQYF.

This chain joins TRBV28 and TRBJ2-1, with D maybe TRBD2 (7 bases). V was shortened by 10 bases and J by 7 bases, with 11 bases between the two germline ends. Germline V lookup: CDR1 MDHEN, CDR2 SYDVKM. The CDR3 has 11 amino acids. Here the CDR3 DNA reads TGTGCCACCGGGGGGCGAAATGAGCAGTTCTTC. It encodes CATGGRNEQFF.

The chain links TRBV28 to TRBJ1-1; TRBD1 aligns across 8 bases. This CDR3 is built from 13 residues. Germline V gene lookup returns CDR1 MDHEN and CDR2 SYDVKM. V dropped 7 bases and J dropped 5; count of bases not matched to a gene: 6. CDR3: CASKNQGATEAFF. The DNA for the CDR3 is TGTGCCAGCAAAAATCAGGGGGCTACTGAAGCTTTCTTT.

The chain recombines TRBV7-6 with TRBJ2-2; a possible D gene is TRBD1 (5 bases). Germline CDR1 and CDR2: SGHVS and FNYEAQ. V was pared by 4 bases and J by 3 bases, with 12 bases between. CDR3 size: 15 residues. For the CDR3, the DNA is TGTGCCAGCAGCTCCCTAGGGGCGGACACCGGGGAGCTGTTTTTT. It is translated as CASSSLGADTGELFF.

This clone turned up a few times. The rearrangement joins TRBV5-6 to TRBJ2-6; 9 positions match TRBD1. Germline CDR1 is SGHDT and CDR2 is YYEEEE. Trimming at V came to 4 bases and at J to 3 bases, leaving 2 bases not matched to a gene. CDR3 size: 15 residues. CDR3 loop: CASSHRGRGANVLTF. The CDR3 DNA is TGTGCCAGCAGCCACAGGGGGCGTGGGGCCAACGTCCTGACTTTC.

This chain joins TRBV7-3 and TRBJ1-6; D call uncertain. Trimming took off 5 bases at V and 4 bases at J, with 6 bases between the two ends. Germline V gives CDR1 SGHTA, CDR2 FQGTGA. The CDR3 runs 13 residues. The CDR3: CASSAQYNSPLHF. The CDR3, as DNA: TGTGCCAGCAGCGCCCAGTATAATTCACCCCTCCACTTT.

The rearrangement uses TRBV27 and TRBJ1-5; D remains ambiguous. CDR1 MNHEY and CDR2 SMNVEV come from the germline V gene (reference sequence). The V end lost 5 bases, the J end lost 1 base, and 9 bases lay between the germline ends. CDR3 size: 14 residues. CDR3 amino acids: CASSAELSNQPQHF. CDR3 coding DNA: TGTGCCAGCAGTGCCGAGTTGAGCAATCAGCCCCAGCATTTT.

The rearrangement joins TRBV6-2 or TRBV6-3 to TRBJ2-3, with a tentative D call TRBD2 (5 bases). Germline CDR1 MNHEY, CDR2 SVGEGT. This CDR3 is 14 amino acids long. V gave up 0 bases and J gave up 4 bases, with 8 bases separating them. The CDR3 nucleotides read TGTGCCAGCAGTTACTCGATCGGGGCAGATACGCAGTATTTT. Translated, it gives CASSYSIGADTQYF.

This clone has a single count. Other DNA sequences in the sample encode the same CDR3. The J gene is TRBJ1-5, the V gene TRBV28; possibly TRBD1 for D (5 bases). Germline V gene data show CDR1 as MDHEN and CDR2 as SYDVKM. V was shortened by 6 bases and J by 7 bases, with 10 bases between the two germline ends. The CDR3 length is 12 residues. CDR3 sequence reads: CASSPGDQPQHF. The CDR3 bases are TGTGCCAGCAGCCCGGGGGACCAGCCCCAGCATTTT. Together with reference TRBV28 and TRBJ1-5, the CDR3 gives the full variable domain: DVKVTQSSRYLVKRTGEKVFLECVQDMDHENMFWYRQDPGLGLRLIYFSYDVKMKEKGDIPEGYSVSREKKERFSLILESASTNQTSMYLCASSPGDQPQHFGDGTRLSIL.

V and J are TRBV19 and TRBJ1-2, with a possible D match to TRBD1 (5 bases). The CDR3 sequence is 15 residues long. V was cut by 5 bases and J by 3 bases, with 16 bases left in between. Germline assignment: CDR1 LNHDA and CDR2 SQIVND (reference sequence). The CDR3 nucleotides are TGTGCCAGTAGTCACAGACAGCCAATTCACTATGGCTACACCTTC. This sequence encodes CASSHRQPIHYGYTF.

The rearrangement joins TRBV29-1 to TRBJ2-1, with a possible D match to TRBD1 (5 bases). Trimming took off 4 bases at V and 3 bases at J, with 10 bases between the two ends. This CDR3 has 13 residues. Germline loops: CDR1 SQVTM, CDR2 ANQGSEA. CDR3 in DNA: TGCAGCGTTGTCTTTGACAGCTACAATGAGCAGTTCTTC. Translated, it gives CSVVFDSYNEQFF.

The chain carries TRBV12-3 or TRBV12-4 and TRBJ1-1; possibly TRBD1 for D (5 bases). Trimming shortened V by 7 bases and J by 5 bases, and 11 bases separated the two germline ends. CDR3 length: 12 residues. The CDR3 spells CASILEGTEAFF. The CDR3 bases are TGTGCCAGCATCTTGGAGGGGACTGAAGCTTTCTTT.

The chain employs TRBV4-2 and TRBJ2-3; the match to TRBD2 covers 12 bases. Per the germline V gene, CDR1 is LGHNA and CDR2 is YNFKEQ. V shed 3 bases and J 6 bases; nucleotides not matched to a gene: 7. The CDR3 consists of 16 residues. CDR3 DNA: TGTGCCAGCAGCCAGGACCTAGCGGGGGGGGTGGATACGCAGTATTTT. This gives the protein CASSQDLAGGVDTQYF.

The chain recombines TRBV6-5 with TRBJ1-5; 8 nucleotides agree with TRBD1. J lost 6 bases, V lost 8 bases, and 12 bases had no gene match. Germline V CDR1 and CDR2: MNHEY, SVGAGI. CDR3 length: 15 amino acids. Here the CDR3 reads CASQIMDRVGQPQHF. The CDR3 DNA reads as TGTGCCAGCCAAATCATGGACAGGGTTGGTCAGCCCCAGCATTTT.

The chain has TRBV3-1 (or the pseudogene TRBV3-2) and TRBJ1-2; D uncertain. The CDR3 extends over 15 amino acids. Germline V gives CDR1 LGHDT, CDR2 YNNKEL (reference sequence). Trimming left V 0 bases short and J 7 bases short, with 15 bases between. CDR3 DNA: TGTGCCAGCAGCCAAGATCGCGGAGGGAAAAGTGGCTACACCTTC. Protein product: CASSQDRGGKSGYTF.

This clone was detected once. This chain links TRBV7-8 with TRBJ2-5; D gene uncertain. The CDR3 runs to 15 residues. Trimming removed 0 bases from V and 1 base from J, with 9 bases in between. Germline CDR1 and CDR2: SGHVS and FQNEAQ. The CDR3 region has the DNA TGTGCCAGCAGCTTAGCACAGATCGGCCAAGAGACCCAGTACTTC. This gives the protein CASSLAQIGQETQYF. Full variable domain (rest looked up from reference TRBV7-8 and TRBJ2-5): GAGVSQSPRYKVAKRGQDVALRCDPISGHVSLFWYQQALGQGPEFLTYFQNEAQLDKSGLPSDRFFAERPEGSVSTLKIQRTQQEDSAVYLCASSLAQIGQETQYFGPGTRLLVL.

V is TRBV24-1 and J is TRBJ1-6; 9 bases line up with TRBD1. J gave up 7 bases and V 4 bases, and 4 bases lay outside the gene matches. This CDR3 has 15 amino acids. CDR1 is KGHDR, CDR2 SFDVKD, per germline. CDR3 region: CATSDRDRVNSPLHF. The CDR3 nucleotides read TGTGCCACCAGTGACCGGGACAGGGTAAATTCACCCCTCCACTTT.

This chain links TRBV19 with TRBJ2-7, with TRBD1 identical over 8 bases. Germline lookup yields CDR1 LNHDA and CDR2 SQIVND (reference sequence). CDR3 length: 15 amino acids. J lost 7 bases, V lost 3 bases, and 11 bases had no gene match. CDR3 in amino acids: CASSIQGAGTREQYF. For the CDR3, the DNA is TGTGCCAGTAGTATCCAGGGGGCCGGAACAAGGGAGCAGTACTTC. The full variable domain, completed using reference TRBV19 and TRBJ2-7, is DGGITQSPKYLFRKEGQNVTLSCEQNLNHDAMYWYRQDPGQGLRLIYYSQIVNDFQKGDIAEGYSVSREKKESFPLTVTSAQKNPTAFYLCASSIQGAGTREQYFGPGTRLTVT.

This chain uses TRBV21-1 with TRBJ1-2; the listed D gene, TRBD1, was not tested against the DNA. TRBV21-1 is classified as a pseudogene. The CDR3 is made up of 15 amino acids. DNA of the CDR3: TGTGCCAGCGGCCTATCGACAGGCGTAAACTATGGCTACACCTTC. Amino acids: CASGLSTGVNYGYTF.

With respect to this clone: This sample includes further DNA sequences coding for the same CDR3. This chain uses TRBV5-4 with TRBJ2-7, with D perhaps TRBD1 (6 bases). With 3 bases removed from V and 1 base from J, the gap between germline ends came to 8 bases. This CDR3 is built from 13 residues. Germline V lookup: CDR1 SGHNT, CDR2 YYREEE (reference sequence). CDR3 sequence: CASSSRGSYEQYF. The CDR3 coding sequence is TGTGCCAGCAGCTCCAGGGGTTCCTACGAGCAGTACTTC.

The genes are TRBV5-6 and TRBJ1-1; possibly TRBD1 for D (5 bases). The CDR3 sequence is 16 residues long. Looked up from germline, CDR1 is SGHDT and CDR2 is YYEEEE. V was pared by 3 bases and J by 4 bases, with 19 bases between. The CDR3 loop is CASSWGSGLGGTEAFF. The CDR3 DNA follows: TGTGCCAGCAGCTGGGGTTCGGGCCTCGGGGGCACTGAAGCTTTCTTT.

The V call is TRBV11-2, the J call TRBJ2-3; 9 nucleotides agree with TRBD1. CDR3 length: 16 residues. Germline lookup yields CDR1 SGHAT and CDR2 FQNNGV. The J segment lost 3 bases and the V segment lost 8 bases, leaving 12 bases of the junction unmatched. Here the CDR3 reads CASSPLPDRGTDTQYF. In DNA, the CDR3 is TGTGCCAGCTCACCCCTCCCAGACAGGGGGACAGATACGCAGTATTTT.

This clone appeared a few times. V is TRBV19 and J is TRBJ2-7; possible D gene TRBD2, 6 bases. The length of the CDR3 is 13 residues. Germline V gene data show CDR1 as LNHDA and CDR2 as SQIVND (reference sequence). The V and J ends lost 8 bases and 7 bases respectively, with 18 bases between them. In DNA form, the CDR3 reads TGTGCCAGTGGGAGGTTCCTCCGAGCAGAGCAGTACTTC. As protein: CASGRFLRAEQYF.